This T cell receptor (beta chain) was captured by sequencing in a study of T cells in Graves' hyperthyroidism and ophthalmopathy. Background on the study: It was at initial diagnosis, before any treatment, that peripheral blood was collected.

From RNA transcripts, TCR beta CDR3 regions were amplified. The TCR CDR3 first-round RT-PCR relied on the HTBI primer set. TCRdb itself ran the multiplex PCR reads through MiXCR, one entry per CDR3 protein. Here the sample spans over 150,000 distinct CDR3 sequences, less than 20% being singletons. In the case of this clonotype: Its matching antigen is unknown. A much more abundant neighbour one base away suggests this may be a read error.

Regarding the study as a whole: Model-based prediction identified ophthalmopathy a median roughly 5.9 months prior to its onset. The majority of expanded thyroid clonotypes above 0.001 also appeared in blood.

The sample taken for sequencing was blood. The clonotype originates from a woman aged 45-65 years with Graves' hyperthyroidism.

The CDR3 region is CASSFGYEQFF. The CDR3 coding sequence is TGTGCCAGCAGCTTCGGCTATGAGCAGTTCTTC. This chain connects TRBV7-9 to TRBJ2-1; D is uncertain. The CDR3 extends over 11 amino acids. Germline V gene data show CDR1 as SEHNR and CDR2 as FQNEAQ (reference sequence). V was clipped by 3 bases and J by 8 bases, with 5 bases between them.